This TCR beta chain originates from a study of T cell repertoires in cytomegalovirus infection. TCRdb processed the reads anew with MiXCR; each CDR3 protein has one entry. The sample consists of 350,000 to 500,000 distinct CDR3 sequences, approximately 31% of them appearing once. The ends were cut back, 1 base at V and 8 bases at J, with 17 bases in the middle. This CDR3 has 16 residues. Germline CDR1 and CDR2: SGHTA and FQGNSA. This clonotype was detected a few times. What it binds is unknown. Study findings and constraints: Clonotypes of TCR beta that were HLA-C-restricted and CMV-specific dominated the ex vivo response.

The TCR originated in a human donor in good health (CMV status not recorded). Some clones in this sample may be carry-over from other donors' samples. The chain is built from TRBV7-2 and TRBJ1-4, with D perhaps TRBD1 (5 bases). The sequencing input was PBMCs. The CDR3 protein is CASSLGAGTGGEKLFF. The CDR3 coding sequence is TGTGCCAGCAGCTTAGGTGCCGGGACGGGAGGAGAAAAACTGTTTTTT. The variable domain in full, with the rest retrieved from reference TRBV7-2 and TRBJ1-4, is GAGVSQSPSNKVTEKGKDVELRCDPISGHTALYWYRQSLGQGLEFLIYFQGNSAPDKSGLPSDRFSAERTGGSVSTLTIQRTQQEDSAVYLCASSLGAGTGGEKLFFGSGTQLSVL.